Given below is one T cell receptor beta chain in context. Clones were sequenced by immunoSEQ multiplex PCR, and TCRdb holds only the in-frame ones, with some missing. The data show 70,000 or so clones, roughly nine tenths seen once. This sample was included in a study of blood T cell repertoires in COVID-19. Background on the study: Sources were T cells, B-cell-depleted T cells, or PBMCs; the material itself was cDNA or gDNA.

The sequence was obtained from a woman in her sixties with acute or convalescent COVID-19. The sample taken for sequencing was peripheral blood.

CDR3 sequence (DNA): TGTGCCAGCAGCGTAGGTCCTAGCGGGGGGGCCGGCACAGATACGCAGTATTTT. Protein sequence: CASSVGPSGGAGTDTQYF. The genes are TRBV9 and TRBJ2-3, with TRBD2 matching 12 bases. From germline, CDR1 is SGDLS and CDR2 YYNGEE. V was pared by 0 bases and J by 1 base, with 6 bases of the junction left unmatched. The CDR3 is 18 residues long.